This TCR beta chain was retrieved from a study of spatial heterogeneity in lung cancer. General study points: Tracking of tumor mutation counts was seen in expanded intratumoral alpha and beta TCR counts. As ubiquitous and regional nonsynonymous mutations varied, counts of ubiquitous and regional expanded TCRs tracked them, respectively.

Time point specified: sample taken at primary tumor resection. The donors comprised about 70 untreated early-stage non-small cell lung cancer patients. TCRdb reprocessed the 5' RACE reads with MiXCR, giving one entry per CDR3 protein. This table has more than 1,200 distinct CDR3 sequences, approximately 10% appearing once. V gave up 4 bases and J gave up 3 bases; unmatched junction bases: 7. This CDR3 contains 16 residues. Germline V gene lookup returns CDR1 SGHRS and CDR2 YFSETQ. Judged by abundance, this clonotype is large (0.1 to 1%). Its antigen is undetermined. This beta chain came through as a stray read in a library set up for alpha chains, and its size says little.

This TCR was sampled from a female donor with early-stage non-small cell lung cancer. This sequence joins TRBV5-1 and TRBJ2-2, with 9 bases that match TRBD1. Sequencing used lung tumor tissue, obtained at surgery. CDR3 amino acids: CASSLDRGGDTGELFF. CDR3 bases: TGCGCCAGCAGCCTGGACAGGGGCGGAGACACCGGGGAGCTGTTTTTT.